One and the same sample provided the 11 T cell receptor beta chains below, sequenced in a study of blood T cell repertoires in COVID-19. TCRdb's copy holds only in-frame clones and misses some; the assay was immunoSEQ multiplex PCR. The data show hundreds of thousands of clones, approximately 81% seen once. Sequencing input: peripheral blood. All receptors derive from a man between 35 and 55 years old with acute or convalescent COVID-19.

The CDR3, as DNA: TGTGCCAGTAGTCAGGAGACAGTGATCACAGATACGCAGTATTTT. This translates into CASSQETVITDTQYF. The genes are TRBV19 and TRBJ2-3, with a weak D call TRBD1 (5 bases). V lost 5 bases and J lost 2, with 14 bases in between. This CDR3 comprises 15 residues. Germline assignment: CDR1 LNHDA and CDR2 SQIVND (reference sequence). The full variable domain, rest sourced from reference TRBV19 and TRBJ2-3, is DGGITQSPKYLFRKEGQNVTLSCEQNLNHDAMYWYRQDPGQGLRLIYYSQIVNDFQKGDIAEGYSVSREKKESFPLTVTSAQKNPTAFYLCASSQETVITDTQYFGPGTRLTVL.

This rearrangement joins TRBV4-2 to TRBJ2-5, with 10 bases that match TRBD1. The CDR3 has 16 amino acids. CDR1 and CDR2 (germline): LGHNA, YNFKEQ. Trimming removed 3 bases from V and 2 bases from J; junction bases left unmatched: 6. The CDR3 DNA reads TGTGCCAGCAGCCATCCGGACAGGGGGACTCAAGAGACCCAGTACTTC. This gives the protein CASSHPDRGTQETQYF.

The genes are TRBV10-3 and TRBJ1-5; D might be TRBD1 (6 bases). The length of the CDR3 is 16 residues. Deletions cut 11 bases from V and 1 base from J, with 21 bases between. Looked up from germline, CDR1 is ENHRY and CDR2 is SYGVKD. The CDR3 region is CASRRGGGESNQPQHF. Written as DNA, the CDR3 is TGTGCCTCTCGTCGGGGGGGCGGAGAGAGCAATCAGCCCCAGCATTTT.

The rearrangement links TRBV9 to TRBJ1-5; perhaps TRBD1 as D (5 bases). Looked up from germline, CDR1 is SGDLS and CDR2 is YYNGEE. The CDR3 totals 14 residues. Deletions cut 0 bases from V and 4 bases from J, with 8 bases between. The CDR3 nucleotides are TGTGCCAGCAGCGTAGGGGCAGGGAATCAGCCCCAGCATTTT. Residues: CASSVGAGNQPQHF.

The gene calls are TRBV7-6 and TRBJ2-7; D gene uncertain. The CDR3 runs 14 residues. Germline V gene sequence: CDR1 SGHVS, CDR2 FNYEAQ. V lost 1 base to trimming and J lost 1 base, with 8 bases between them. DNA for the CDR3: TGTGCCAGCAGCTTAGACACCCTTTCCTACGAGCAGTACTTC. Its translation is CASSLDTLSYEQYF.

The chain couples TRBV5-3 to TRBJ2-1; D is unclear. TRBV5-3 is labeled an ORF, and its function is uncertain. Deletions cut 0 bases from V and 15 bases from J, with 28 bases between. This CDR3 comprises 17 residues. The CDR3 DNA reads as TGTGCCAGAAGCTTGGCCTACCCCCCCTACCAATCAATGAAGCGGTTCTTC. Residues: CARSLAYPPYQSMKRFF.

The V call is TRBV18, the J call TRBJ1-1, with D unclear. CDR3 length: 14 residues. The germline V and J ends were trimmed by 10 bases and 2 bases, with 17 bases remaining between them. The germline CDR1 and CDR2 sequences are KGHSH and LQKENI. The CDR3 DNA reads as TGTGCCACCCGAGGAGGCGGAATTAACACTGAAGCTTTCTTT. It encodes CATRGGGINTEAFF. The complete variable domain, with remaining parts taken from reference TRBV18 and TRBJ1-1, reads NAGVMQNPRHLVRRRGQEARLRCSPMKGHSHVYWYRQLPEEGLKFMVYLQKENIIDESGMPKERFSAEFPKEGPSILRIQQVVRGDSAAYFCATRGGGINTEAFFGQGTRLTVV.

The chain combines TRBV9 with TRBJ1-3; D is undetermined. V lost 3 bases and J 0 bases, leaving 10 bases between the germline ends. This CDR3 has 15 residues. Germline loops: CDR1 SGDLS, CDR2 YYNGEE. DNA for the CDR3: TGTGCCAGCAGCGCTAGTCAGATCTCTGGAAACACCATATATTTT. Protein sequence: CASSASQISGNTIYF.

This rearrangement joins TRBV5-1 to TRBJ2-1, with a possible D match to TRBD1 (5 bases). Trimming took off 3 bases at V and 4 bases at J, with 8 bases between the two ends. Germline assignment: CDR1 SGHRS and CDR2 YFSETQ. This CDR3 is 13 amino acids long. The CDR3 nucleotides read TGCGCCAGCAGCTCCGACAGTTACAATGAGCAGTTCTTC. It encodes CASSSDSYNEQFF.

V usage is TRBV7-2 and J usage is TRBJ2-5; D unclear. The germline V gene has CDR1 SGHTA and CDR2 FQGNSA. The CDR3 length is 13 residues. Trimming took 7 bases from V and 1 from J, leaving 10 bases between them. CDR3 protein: CASIRSPQETQYF. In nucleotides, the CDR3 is TGTGCCAGCATCCGGTCCCCCCAAGAGACCCAGTACTTC.

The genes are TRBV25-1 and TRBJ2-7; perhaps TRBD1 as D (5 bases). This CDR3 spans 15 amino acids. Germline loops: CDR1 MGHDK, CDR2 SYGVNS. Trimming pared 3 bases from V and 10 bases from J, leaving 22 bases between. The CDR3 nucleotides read TGTGCCAGCAGTGACACCCGCCAGGGCGCCACAATCCAGTACTTC. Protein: CASSDTRQGATIQYF.